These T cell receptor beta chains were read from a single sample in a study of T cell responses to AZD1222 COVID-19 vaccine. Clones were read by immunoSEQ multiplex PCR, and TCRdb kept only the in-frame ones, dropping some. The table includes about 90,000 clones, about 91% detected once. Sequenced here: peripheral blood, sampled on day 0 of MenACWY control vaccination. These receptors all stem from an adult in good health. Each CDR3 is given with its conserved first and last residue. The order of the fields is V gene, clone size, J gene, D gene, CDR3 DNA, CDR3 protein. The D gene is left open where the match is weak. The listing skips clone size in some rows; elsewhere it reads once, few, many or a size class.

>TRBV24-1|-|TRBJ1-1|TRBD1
TGTGCCACCAGTGATCCCGGGACAGGGGGAAGAACTGAAGCTTTCTTT
CATSDPGTGGRTEAFF
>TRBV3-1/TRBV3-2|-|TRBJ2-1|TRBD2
TGTGCCAGCAGCCAAGACGCTAGCGGGGGGTCTTACAATGAGCAGTTCTTC
CASSQDASGGSYNEQFF
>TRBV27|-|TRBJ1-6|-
TGTGCCAGCAGTCAATACTCCACAGGGAATAATTCACCCCTCCACTTT
CASSQYSTGNNSPLHF
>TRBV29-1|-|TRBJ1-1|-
TGCAGCGTTGAGGGCCAGTACACTGAAGCTTTCTTT
CSVEGQYTEAFF
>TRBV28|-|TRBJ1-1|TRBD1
TGTGCCAGCAGGATAACAGGGGAAGTAGCTGAAGCTTTCTTT
CASRITGEVAEAFF
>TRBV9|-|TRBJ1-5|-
TGTGCCAGCAGCGTAGGGGCAGTTAGCAATCAGCCCCAGCATTTT
CASSVGAVSNQPQHF
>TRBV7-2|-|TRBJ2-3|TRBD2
TGTGCCAGCAGCTTAGCAGGGACTAGCGGGGGCACTGCGAGAGATACGCAGTATTTT
CASSLAGTSGGTARDTQYF
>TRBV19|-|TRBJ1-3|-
TGTGCCAGCCGCCCGACAGTTCCTGGAAACACCATATATTTT
CASRPTVPGNTIYF
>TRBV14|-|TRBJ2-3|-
TGTGCCAGCAGCCAAGATCTGACAGATACGCAGTATTTT
CASSQDLTDTQYF
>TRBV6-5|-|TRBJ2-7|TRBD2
TGTGCCAGCAGTTCGAGGGCGGGGGTGTCCTACGAGCAGTACTTC
CASSSRAGVSYEQYF
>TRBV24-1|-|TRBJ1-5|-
TGTGCCACCAGTGATCGCTCCATAGGGCAGCCCCAGCATTTT
CATSDRSIGQPQHF
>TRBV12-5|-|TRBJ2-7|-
TGTGCTAGTCAGAACAGTCTTCGGGAGCAGTACTTC
CASQNSLREQYF
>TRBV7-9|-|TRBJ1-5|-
TGTGCCAGCAGCTTAGAAGGAGCGGACCAGCCCCAGCATTTT
CASSLEGADQPQHF
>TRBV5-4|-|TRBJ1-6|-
TGTGCCAGCAGCCCATCGGGGCCTGTGATTAATTCACCCCTCCACTTT
CASSPSGPVINSPLHF
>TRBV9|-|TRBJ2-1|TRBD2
TGTGCCAGCAGCGAGGGCGGGGGGGCGTCTGAGCAGTTCTTC
CASSEGGGASEQFF
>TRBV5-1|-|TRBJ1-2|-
TGCGCCAGCAGCTTGGAAGAAGGGGCTAACTATGGCTACACCTTC
CASSLEEGANYGYTF
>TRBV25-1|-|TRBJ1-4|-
TGTGCCAGCAGTGCGGGATCAACTAATGAAAAACTGTTTTTT
CASSAGSTNEKLFF
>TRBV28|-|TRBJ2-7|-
TGTGCCAGCAGGGTGCAGGGGATCTACGAGCAGTACTTC
CASRVQGIYEQYF
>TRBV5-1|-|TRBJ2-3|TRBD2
TGCGCCAGCAGCGCAAGCGGGGGGCCCGATACGCAGTATTTT
CASSASGGPDTQYF
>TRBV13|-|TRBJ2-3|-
TGTGCCAGCAGCTTATCAGATACGCAGTATTTT
CASSLSDTQYF
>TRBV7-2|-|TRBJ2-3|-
TGTGCCAGCAGCTTAATAGCAGGGACTAGCACAGATACGCAGTATTTT
CASSLIAGTSTDTQYF
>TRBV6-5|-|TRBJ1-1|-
TGTGCCAGCACCAGACAGAACACTGAAGCTTTCTTT
CASTRQNTEAFF
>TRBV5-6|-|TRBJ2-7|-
TGTGCCAGCAGCTTGGTTCCGGGCAGCGAGCAGTACTTC
CASSLVPGSEQYF
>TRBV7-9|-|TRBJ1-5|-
TGTGCCAGCAGCTTAGAGGGTCCTCAGCCCCAGCATTTT
CASSLEGPQPQHF
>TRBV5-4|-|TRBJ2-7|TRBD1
TGTGCCAGCAGCCCTGGGTCGGGGACAGCCTCCTACGAGCAGTACTTC
CASSPGSGTASYEQYF
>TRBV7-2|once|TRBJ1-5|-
TGTGCCAGCAGCATACCTCCCAGGGGAGATAGCAATCAGCCCCAGCATTTT
CASSIPPRGDSNQPQHF
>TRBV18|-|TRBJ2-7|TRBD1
TGTGCCAGCTCACCTAGTATACAGGGGACCTACGAGCAGTACTTC
CASSPSIQGTYEQYF
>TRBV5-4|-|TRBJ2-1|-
TGTGCCAGCAGCTTGGTCAGGGGGGGGTACAATGAGCAGTTCTTC
CASSLVRGGYNEQFF
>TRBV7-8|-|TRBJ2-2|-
TGTGCCAGCAGCCGTTCTGTCACCGGGGAGCTGTTTTTT
CASSRSVTGELFF
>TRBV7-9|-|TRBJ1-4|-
TGTGCCAGCAGCCTTCGGACGGATGAAAAACTGTTTTTT
CASSLRTDEKLFF
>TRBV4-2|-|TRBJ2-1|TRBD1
TGTGCCAGCAGCCCCGTCGCCCGTACAGGGGACAATGAGCAGTTCTTC
CASSPVARTGDNEQFF
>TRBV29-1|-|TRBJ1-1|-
TGCAGCGTTGAGGGGTTTCATGACACTGAAGCTTTCTTT
CSVEGFHDTEAFF
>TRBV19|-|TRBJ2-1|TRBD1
TGTGCCAGTAGTATTGTTACAGGGGCGCGGAATGAGCAGTTCTTC
CASSIVTGARNEQFF
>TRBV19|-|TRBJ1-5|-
TGTGCCAGTAGTATATGGGGGTCGGAACAGCCCCAGCATTTT
CASSIWGSEQPQHF
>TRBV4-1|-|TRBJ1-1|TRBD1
TGCGCCAGCAGCCAAGACCACAGGGGGATCACTGAAGCTTTCTTT
CASSQDHRGITEAFF
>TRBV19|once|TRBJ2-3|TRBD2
TGTGCCAGTAGTTCCAGACTAGCGGGGGATTCGGATACGCAGTATTTT
CASSSRLAGDSDTQYF